This T cell receptor (beta chain) derives from a study of cytomegalovirus exposure and HLA in healthy donors. Primers: 60 Vbeta forward and 13 Jbeta reverse. Some clones are missing from TCRdb's copy, which holds only in-frame ones; the method was immunoSEQ multiplex PCR. The sample has 90,000 or so clones; roughly four fifths are singletons. Germline loops: CDR1 SGHTA, CDR2 FQGNSA. The CDR3 runs to 15 residues. Trimming at V came to 3 bases and at J to 4 bases, leaving 5 bases not matched to a gene. General study findings and limits: A list of approximately 150 TCR beta chains associated with cytomegalovirus was given. Published work reported that the classifier diagnosed cytomegalovirus status with high specificity and sensitivity.

On this clone itself: Antigen unknown.

Participants comprised healthy donors of bone marrow. Material for sequencing was PBMCs. This TCR derives from a man aged 25-45 years in good health and CMV-seropositive. The genes are TRBV7-2 and TRBJ2-2; TRBD1 agrees at 7 bases. In nucleotides, the CDR3 is TGTGCCAGCAGCTTTGTAACAGGGGCCACCGGGGAGCTGTTTTTT. Translated: CASSFVTGATGELFF.